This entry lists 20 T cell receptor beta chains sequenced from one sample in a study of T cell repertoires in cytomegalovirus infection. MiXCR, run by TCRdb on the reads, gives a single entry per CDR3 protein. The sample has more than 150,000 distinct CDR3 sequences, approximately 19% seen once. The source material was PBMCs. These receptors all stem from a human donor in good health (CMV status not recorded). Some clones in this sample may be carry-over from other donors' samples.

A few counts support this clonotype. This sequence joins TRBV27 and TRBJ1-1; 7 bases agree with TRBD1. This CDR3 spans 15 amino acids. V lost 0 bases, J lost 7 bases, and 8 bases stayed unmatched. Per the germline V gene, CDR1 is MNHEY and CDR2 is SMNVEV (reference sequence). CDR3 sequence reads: CASSLSGRGYREAFF. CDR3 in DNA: TGTGCCAGCAGTTTATCAGGCAGGGGGTATCGTGAAGCTTTCTTT.

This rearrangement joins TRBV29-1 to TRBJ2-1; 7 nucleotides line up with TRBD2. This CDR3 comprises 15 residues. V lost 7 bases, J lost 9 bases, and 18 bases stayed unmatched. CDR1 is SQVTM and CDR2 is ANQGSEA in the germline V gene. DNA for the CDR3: TGCAGCGGGGGGGGGGTGATCCCCTCTCCGGTTGAGCAGTTCTTC. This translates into CSGGGVIPSPVEQFF.

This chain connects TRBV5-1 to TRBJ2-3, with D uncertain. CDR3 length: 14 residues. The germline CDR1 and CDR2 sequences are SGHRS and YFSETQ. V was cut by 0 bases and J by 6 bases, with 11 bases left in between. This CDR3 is CASSLEGEEDTQYF. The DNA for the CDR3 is TGCGCCAGCAGCTTGGAGGGTGAGGAGGATACGCAGTATTTT.

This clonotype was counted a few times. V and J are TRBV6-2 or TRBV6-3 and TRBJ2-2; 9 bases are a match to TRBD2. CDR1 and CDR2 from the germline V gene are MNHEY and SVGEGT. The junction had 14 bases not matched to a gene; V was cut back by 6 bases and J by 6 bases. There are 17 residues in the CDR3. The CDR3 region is CASSDPSGTLGAGELFF. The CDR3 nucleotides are TGTGCCAGCAGCGACCCTAGCGGGACTCTGGGTGCCGGGGAGCTGTTTTTT.

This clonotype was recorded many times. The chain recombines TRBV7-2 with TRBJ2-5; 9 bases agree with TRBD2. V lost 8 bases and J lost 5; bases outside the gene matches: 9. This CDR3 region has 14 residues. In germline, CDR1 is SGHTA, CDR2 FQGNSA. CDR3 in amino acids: CASGLSGGAETQYF. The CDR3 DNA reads TGTGCCAGCGGACTTAGCGGGGGTGCGGAGACCCAGTACTTC.

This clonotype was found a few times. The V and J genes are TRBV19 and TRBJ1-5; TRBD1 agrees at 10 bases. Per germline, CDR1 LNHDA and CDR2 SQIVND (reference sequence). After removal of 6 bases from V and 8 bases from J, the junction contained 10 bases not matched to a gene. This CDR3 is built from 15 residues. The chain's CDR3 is CASRPPGQGTEPQHF. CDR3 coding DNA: TGTGCCAGTAGGCCTCCGGGACAGGGGACGGAGCCCCAGCATTTT.

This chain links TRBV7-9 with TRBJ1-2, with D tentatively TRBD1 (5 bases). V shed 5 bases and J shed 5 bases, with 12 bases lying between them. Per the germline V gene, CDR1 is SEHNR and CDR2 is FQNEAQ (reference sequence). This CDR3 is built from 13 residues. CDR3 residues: CASSKGSEYGYTF. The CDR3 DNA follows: TGTGCCAGCAGCAAGGGGTCGGAGTATGGCTACACCTTC.

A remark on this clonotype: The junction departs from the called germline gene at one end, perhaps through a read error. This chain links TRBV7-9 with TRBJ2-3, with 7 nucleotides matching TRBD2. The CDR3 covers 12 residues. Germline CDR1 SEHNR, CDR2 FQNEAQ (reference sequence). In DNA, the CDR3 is TGTGCCAGCAGCACAGGACTAGGGGCGCAGGATTTT. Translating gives CASSTGLGAQDF.

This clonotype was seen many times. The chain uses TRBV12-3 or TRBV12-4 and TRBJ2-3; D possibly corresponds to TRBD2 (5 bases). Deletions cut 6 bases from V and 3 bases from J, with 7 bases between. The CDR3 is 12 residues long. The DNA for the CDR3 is TGTGCCAGCAGCGGGGAAACAGATACGCAGTATTTT. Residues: CASSGETDTQYF.

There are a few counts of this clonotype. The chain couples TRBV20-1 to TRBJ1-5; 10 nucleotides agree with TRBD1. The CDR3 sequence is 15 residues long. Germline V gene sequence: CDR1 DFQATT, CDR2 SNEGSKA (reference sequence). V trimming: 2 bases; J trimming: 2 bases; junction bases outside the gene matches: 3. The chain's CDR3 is CSARTGTGGNQPQHF. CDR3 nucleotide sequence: TGCAGTGCTAGAACCGGGACAGGGGGCAATCAGCCCCAGCATTTT.

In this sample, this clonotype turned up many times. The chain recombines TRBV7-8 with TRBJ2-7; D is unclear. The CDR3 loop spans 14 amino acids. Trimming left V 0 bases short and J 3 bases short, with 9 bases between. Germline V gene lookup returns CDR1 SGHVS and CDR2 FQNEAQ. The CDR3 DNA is TGTGCCAGCAGCTTAGCGGAGTACGGCTACGAGCAGTACTTC. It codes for CASSLAEYGYEQYF.

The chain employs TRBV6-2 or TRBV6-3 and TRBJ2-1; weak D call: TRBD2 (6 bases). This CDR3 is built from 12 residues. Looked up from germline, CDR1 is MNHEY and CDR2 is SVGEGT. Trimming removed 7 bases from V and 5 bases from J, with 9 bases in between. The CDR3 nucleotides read TGTGCCAGCACGGGGACTCACAATGAGCAGTTCTTC. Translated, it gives CASTGTHNEQFF.

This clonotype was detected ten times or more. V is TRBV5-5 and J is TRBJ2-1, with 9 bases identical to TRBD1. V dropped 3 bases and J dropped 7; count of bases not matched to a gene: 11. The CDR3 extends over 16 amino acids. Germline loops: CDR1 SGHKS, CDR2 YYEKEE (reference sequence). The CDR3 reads CASSSPGTGFLNEQFF. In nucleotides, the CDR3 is TGTGCCAGCAGCTCTCCCGGGACAGGGTTTTTAAATGAGCAGTTCTTC.

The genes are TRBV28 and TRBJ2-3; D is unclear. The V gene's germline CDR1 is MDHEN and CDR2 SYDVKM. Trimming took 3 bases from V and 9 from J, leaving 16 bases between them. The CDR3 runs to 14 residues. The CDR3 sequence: CASSFPGVQRTQYF. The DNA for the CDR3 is TGTGCCAGCAGTTTCCCTGGGGTTCAACGGACGCAGTATTTT.

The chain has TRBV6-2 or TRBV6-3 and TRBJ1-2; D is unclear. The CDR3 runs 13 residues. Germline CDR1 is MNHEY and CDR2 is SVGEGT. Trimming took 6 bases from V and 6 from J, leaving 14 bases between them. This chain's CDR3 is CASSSPPVHGYTF. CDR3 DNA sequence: TGTGCCAGCAGCTCCCCCCCCGTCCATGGCTACACCTTC.

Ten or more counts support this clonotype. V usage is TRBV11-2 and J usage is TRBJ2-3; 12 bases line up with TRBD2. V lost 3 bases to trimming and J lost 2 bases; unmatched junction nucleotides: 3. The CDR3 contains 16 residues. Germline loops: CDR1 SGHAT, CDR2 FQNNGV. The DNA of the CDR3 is TGTGCCAGCAGCTTGACTAGCGGGAGCCCCACAGATACGCAGTATTTT. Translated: CASSLTSGSPTDTQYF.

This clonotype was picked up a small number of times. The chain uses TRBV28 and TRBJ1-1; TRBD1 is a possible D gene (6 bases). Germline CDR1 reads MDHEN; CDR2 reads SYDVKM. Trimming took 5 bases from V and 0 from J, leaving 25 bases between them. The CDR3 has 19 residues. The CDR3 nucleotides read TGTGCCAGCAGTCCGTCCCCCGGGCAGGGGATCTATTTGAACACTGAAGCTTTCTTT. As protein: CASSPSPGQGIYLNTEAFF. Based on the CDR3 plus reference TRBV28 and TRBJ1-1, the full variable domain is DVKVTQSSRYLVKRTGEKVFLECVQDMDHENMFWYRQDPGLGLRLIYFSYDVKMKEKGDIPEGYSVSREKKERFSLILESASTNQTSMYLCASSPSPGQGIYLNTEAFFGQGTRLTVV.

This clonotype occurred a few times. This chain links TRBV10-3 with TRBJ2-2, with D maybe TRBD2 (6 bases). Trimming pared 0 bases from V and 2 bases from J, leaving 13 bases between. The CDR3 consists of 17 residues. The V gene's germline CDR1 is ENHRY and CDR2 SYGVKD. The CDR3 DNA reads TGTGCCATCAGTGAGTCATTGCGGGGCACTAACACCGGGGAGCTGTTTTTT. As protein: CAISESLRGTNTGELFF.

In nucleotides, the CDR3 is TGTGCCAGTAGTATTAGGACAGGGGAAACTGGCTACACCTTC. Translating it yields CASSIRTGETGYTF. The J gene is TRBJ1-2, the V gene TRBV19; 9 nucleotides agree with TRBD1. The germline gives CDR1 LNHDA, CDR2 SQIVND (reference sequence). Losses at the gene ends were 3 bases for V and 7 bases for J; bases not matched to a gene: 6. The CDR3 has 14 residues.

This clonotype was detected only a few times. The CDR3 sequence is CASSQGSGAQPQHF. The CDR3 nucleotides are TGCGCCAGCAGCCAAGGATCGGGAGCCCAGCCCCAGCATTTT. The chain couples TRBV4-1 to TRBJ1-5, with D uncertain. The CDR3 spans 14 residues. The germline V and J ends were trimmed by 1 base and 7 bases, with 11 bases remaining between them. Germline CDR1 and CDR2: MGHRA and YSYEKL.